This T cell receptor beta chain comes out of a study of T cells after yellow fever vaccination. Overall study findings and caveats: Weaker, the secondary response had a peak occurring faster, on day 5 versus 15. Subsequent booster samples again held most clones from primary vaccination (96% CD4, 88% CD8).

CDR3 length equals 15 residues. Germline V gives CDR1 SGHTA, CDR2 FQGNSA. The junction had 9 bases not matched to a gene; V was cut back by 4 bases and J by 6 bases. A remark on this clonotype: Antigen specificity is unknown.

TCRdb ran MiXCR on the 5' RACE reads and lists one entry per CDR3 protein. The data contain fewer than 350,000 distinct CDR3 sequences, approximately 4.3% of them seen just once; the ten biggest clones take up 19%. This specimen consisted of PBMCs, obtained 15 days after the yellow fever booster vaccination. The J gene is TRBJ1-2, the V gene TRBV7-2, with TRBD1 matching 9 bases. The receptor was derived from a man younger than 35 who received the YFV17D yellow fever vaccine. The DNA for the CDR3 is TGTGCCAGCAGCTCGGACAGGGGATCTTTTGATGGCTACACCTTC. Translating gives CASSSDRGSFDGYTF.